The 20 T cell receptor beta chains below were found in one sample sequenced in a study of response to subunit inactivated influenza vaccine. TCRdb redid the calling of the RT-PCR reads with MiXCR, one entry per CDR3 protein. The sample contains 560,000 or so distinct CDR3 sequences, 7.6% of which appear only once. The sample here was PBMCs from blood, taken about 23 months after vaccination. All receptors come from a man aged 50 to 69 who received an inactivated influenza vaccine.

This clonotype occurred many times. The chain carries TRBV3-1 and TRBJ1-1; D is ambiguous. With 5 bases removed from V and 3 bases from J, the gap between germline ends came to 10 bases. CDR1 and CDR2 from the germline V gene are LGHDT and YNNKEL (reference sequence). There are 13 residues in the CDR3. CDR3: CASSKQIYTEAFF. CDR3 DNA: TGTGCCAGCAGCAAACAGATTTACACTGAAGCTTTCTTT. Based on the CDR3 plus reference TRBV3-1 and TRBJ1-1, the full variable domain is DTAVSQTPKYLVTQMGNDKSIKCEQNLGHDTMYWYKQDSKKFLKIMFSYNNKELIINETVPNRFSPKSPDKAHLNLHINSLELGDSAVYFCASSKQIYTEAFFGQGTRLTVV.

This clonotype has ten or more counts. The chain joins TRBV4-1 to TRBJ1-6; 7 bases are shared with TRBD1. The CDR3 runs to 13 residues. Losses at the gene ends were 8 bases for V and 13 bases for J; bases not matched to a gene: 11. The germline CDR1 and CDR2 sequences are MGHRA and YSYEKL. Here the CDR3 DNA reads TGCGCCAGCTCAACAGGGGTTTCGTCCCCCCTCCACTTT. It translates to CASSTGVSSPLHF.

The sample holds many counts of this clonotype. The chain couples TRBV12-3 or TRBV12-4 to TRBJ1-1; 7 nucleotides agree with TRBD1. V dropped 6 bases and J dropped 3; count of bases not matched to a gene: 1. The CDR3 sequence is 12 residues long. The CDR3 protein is CASSRGYTEAFF. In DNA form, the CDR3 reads TGTGCCAGCAGCAGGGGGTACACTGAAGCTTTCTTT.

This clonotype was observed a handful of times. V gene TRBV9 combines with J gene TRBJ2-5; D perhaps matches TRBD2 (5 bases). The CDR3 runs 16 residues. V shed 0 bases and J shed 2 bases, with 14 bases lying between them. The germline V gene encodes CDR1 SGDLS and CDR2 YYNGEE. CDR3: CASSVARGYPQETQYF. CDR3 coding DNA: TGTGCCAGCAGCGTAGCCCGGGGATACCCTCAAGAGACCCAGTACTTC.

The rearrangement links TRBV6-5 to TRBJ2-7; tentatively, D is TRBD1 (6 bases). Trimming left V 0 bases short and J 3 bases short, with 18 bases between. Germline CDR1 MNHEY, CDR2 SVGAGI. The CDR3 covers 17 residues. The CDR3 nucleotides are TGTGCCAGCAGTTACTCGACCCACAGGGCAACCTTCTACGAGCAGTACTTC. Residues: CASSYSTHRATFYEQYF.

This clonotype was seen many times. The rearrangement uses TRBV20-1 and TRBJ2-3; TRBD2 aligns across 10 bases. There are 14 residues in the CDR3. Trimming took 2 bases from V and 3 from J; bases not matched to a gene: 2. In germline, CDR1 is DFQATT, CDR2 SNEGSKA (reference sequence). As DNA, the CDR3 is TGCAGTGCTAGAACGGGACTAGCGACAGATACGCAGTATTTT. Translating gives CSARTGLATDTQYF.

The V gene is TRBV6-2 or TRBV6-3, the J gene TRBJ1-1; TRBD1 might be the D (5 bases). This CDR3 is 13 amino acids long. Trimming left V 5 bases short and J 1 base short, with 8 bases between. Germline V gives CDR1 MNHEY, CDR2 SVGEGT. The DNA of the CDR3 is TGTGCCAGCAGTCGACAGAGGAACACTGAAGCTTTCTTT. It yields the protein CASSRQRNTEAFF.

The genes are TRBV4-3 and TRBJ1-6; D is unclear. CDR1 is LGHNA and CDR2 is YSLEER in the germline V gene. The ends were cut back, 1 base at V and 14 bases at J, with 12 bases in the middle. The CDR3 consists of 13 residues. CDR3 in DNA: TGCGCCAGCAGCCAAGCGCGGAACTGGGCCCTCCACTTT. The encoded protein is CASSQARNWALHF.

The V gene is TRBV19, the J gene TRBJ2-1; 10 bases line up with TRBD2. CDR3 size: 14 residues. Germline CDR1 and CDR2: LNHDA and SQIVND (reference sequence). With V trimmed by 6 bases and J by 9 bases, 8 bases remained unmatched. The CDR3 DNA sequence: TGTGCCAGTAGGCCCCTAGCGGGAGCTTTTGAGCAGTTCTTC. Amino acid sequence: CASRPLAGAFEQFF.

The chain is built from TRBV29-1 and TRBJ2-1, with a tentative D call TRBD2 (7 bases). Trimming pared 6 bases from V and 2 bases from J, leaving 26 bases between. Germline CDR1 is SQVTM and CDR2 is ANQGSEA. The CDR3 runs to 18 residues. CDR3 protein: CSVGGASWGLIAYNEQFF. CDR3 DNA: TGCAGCGTGGGGGGGGCTAGTTGGGGTTTAATCGCCTACAATGAGCAGTTCTTC.

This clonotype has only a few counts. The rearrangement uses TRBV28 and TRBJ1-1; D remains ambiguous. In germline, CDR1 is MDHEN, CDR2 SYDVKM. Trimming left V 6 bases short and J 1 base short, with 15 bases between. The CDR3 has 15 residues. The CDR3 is CASRSLVFQNTEAFF. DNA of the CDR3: TGTGCCAGCAGGTCGTTGGTTTTTCAGAACACTGAAGCTTTCTTT.

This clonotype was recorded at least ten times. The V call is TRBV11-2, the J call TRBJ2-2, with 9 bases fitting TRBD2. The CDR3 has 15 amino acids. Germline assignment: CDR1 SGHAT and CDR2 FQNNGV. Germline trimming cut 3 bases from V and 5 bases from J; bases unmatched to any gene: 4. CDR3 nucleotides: TGTGCCAGCAGCTTGACTAGCGGACTAACCGGGGAGCTGTTTTTT. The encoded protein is CASSLTSGLTGELFF.

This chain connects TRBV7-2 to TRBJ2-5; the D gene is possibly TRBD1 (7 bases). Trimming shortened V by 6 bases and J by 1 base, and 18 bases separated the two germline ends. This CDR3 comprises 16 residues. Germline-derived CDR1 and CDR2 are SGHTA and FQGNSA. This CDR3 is CASSLRRGPSQETQYF. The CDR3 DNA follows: TGTGCCAGCAGTCTGCGGAGGGGGCCATCCCAAGAGACCCAGTACTTC.

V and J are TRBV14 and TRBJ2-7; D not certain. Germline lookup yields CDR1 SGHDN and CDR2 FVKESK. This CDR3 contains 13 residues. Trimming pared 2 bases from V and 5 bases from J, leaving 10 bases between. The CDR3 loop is CASSQRPPHEQYF. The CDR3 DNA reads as TGTGCCAGCAGCCAAAGGCCCCCCCACGAGCAGTACTTC.

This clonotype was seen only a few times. As DNA, the CDR3 is TGTGCCAGCTCCGGGAATACTAATCAGCCCCAGCATTTT. It encodes CASSGNTNQPQHF. The chain carries TRBV6-6 and TRBJ1-5, with D hard to call. Germline V lookup: CDR1 MNHNY, CDR2 SVGAGI (reference sequence). The CDR3 length is 13 residues. V was cut by 8 bases and J by 4 bases, with 12 bases left in between.

The CDR3 loop is CASSQDGVRGTQYF. CDR3 nucleotide sequence: TGTGCCAGCAGCCAAGATGGGGTCCGGGGGACCCAGTACTTC. The chain is built from TRBV14 and TRBJ2-5; a possible D gene is TRBD2 (5 bases). The CDR3 has 14 residues. V gave up 0 bases and J gave up 7 bases, with 12 bases separating them. In germline, CDR1 is SGHDN, CDR2 FVKESK.

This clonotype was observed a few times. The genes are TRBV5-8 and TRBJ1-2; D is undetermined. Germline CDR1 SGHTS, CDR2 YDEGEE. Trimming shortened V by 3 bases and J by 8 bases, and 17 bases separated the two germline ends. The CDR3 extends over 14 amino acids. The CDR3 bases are TGTGCCAGCAGCTCCCCCTCGGTAGGGAGAGGCTACACCTTC. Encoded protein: CASSSPSVGRGYTF.

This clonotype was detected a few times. This chain's CDR3 is CASSTSRTGELFF. The CDR3, as DNA: TGTGCCAGCAGCACCTCTCGAACCGGGGAGCTGTTTTTT. The V and J genes are TRBV11-2 and TRBJ2-2; no firm D call. CDR3 length: 13 amino acids. The ends were cut back, 5 bases at V and 5 bases at J, with 9 bases in the middle. Germline CDR1 is SGHAT and CDR2 is FQNNGV. Together with reference TRBV11-2 and TRBJ2-2, the CDR3 gives the full variable domain: EAGVAQSPRYKIIEKRQSVAFWCNPISGHATLYWYQQILGQGPKLLIQFQNNGVVDDSQLPKDRFSAERLKGVDSTLKIQPAKLEDSAVYLCASSTSRTGELFFGEGSRLTVL.

DNA for the CDR3: TGTGCCAGCACAGAGGTGGGCGGGAGGGTCCTGTCCGGGGAGCTGTTTTTT. It translates to CASTEVGGRVLSGELFF. The genes are TRBV2 and TRBJ2-2; 9 nucleotides agree with TRBD2. Trimming cost V 7 bases and J 6 bases; bases outside gene matches: 15. CDR3 length equals 17 residues. Germline V gene lookup returns CDR1 SNHLY and CDR2 FYNNEI. The entire variable domain, with the rest obtained from reference TRBV2 and TRBJ2-2, is as follows: EPEVTQTPSHQVTQMGQEVILRCVPISNHLYFYWYRQILGQKVEFLVSFYNNEISEKSEIFDDQFSVERPDGSNFTLKIRSTKLEDSAMYFCASTEVGGRVLSGELFFGEGSRLTVL.

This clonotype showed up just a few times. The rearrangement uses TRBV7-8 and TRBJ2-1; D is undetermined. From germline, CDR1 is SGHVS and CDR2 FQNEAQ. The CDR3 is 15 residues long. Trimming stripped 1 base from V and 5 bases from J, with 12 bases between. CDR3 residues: CASSLVPAPHNEQFF. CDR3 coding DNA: TGTGCCAGCAGCTTAGTTCCGGCACCCCACAATGAGCAGTTCTTC.